The 30 T cell receptor beta chains in this list originate from one sample, sequenced in a study of long-term antiretroviral therapy in people with HIV. Version v3.0 of the immunoSEQ assay was performed at survey level. Repertoires were generated with immunoSEQ multiplex PCR, while TCRdb's copy carries only in-frame clones and drops some. Among roughly 28,000 clones listed, 82% were seen once. The specimen comprised unsorted PBMCs, sampled 2.9 years after starting antiretroviral therapy. The receptors come from a man in his fifties with HIV.

This clone has only a few counts. This rearrangement joins TRBV19 to TRBJ2-2, with unresolved D. Trimming took 3 bases from V and 3 from J, leaving 5 bases between them. CDR1 LNHDA and CDR2 SQIVND come from the germline V gene (reference sequence). The length of the CDR3 is 13 residues. CDR3 sequence reads: CASSIMDTGELFF. In nucleotides, the CDR3 is TGTGCCAGTAGTATCATGGACACCGGGGAGCTGTTTTTT.

The chain couples TRBV7-2 to TRBJ2-7; D may correspond to TRBD1 or TRBD2 (5 bases each). V gave up 3 bases and J gave up 3 bases, with 9 bases separating them. The CDR3 contains 13 residues. Germline values: CDR1 SGHTA, CDR2 FQGNSA. CDR3 in amino acids: CASSFRGGYEQYF. The CDR3 DNA sequence: TGTGCCAGCAGCTTTCGTGGGGGCTACGAGCAGTACTTC.

This clone was picked up a small number of times. The V gene is TRBV9, the J gene TRBJ1-6; unclear D gene. The CDR3 is made up of 14 amino acids. Germline V gives CDR1 SGDLS, CDR2 YYNGEE. V dropped 0 bases and J dropped 5 bases, with 6 bases sitting between them. The CDR3 region is CASSVVVNNSPLHF. The CDR3 region has the DNA TGTGCCAGCAGCGTAGTTGTAAATAATTCACCCCTCCACTTT.

The chain uses TRBV6-5 and TRBJ1-4, with D perhaps matching TRBD1 (5 bases). The CDR3 consists of 13 residues. Trimming pared 6 bases from V and 8 bases from J, leaving 13 bases between. Germline CDR1 MNHEY, CDR2 SVGAGI. The CDR3, as DNA: TGTGCCAGCAGCCTACTTGACAGCGAAAAACTGTTTTTT. Residues: CASSLLDSEKLFF.

This sequence joins TRBV2 and TRBJ1-4; 7 nucleotides align to TRBD1. The germline CDR1 and CDR2 sequences are SNHLY and FYNNEI. The junction had 10 bases not matched to a gene; V was cut back by 7 bases and J by 5 bases. The CDR3 runs 15 residues. The CDR3 sequence: CASKGQRAVNEKLFF. DNA for the CDR3: TGTGCCAGCAAGGGACAGCGGGCGGTGAATGAAAAACTGTTTTTT.

This chain links TRBV5-1 with TRBJ2-1; D call uncertain. The germline V gene encodes CDR1 SGHRS and CDR2 YFSETQ. V lost 4 bases, J lost 6 bases, and 8 bases lay in between. The CDR3 loop spans 12 amino acids. CDR3 nucleotides: TGCGCCAGCAGCCAATTAGGCAATGAGCAGTTCTTC. Its protein is CASSQLGNEQFF.

A single count supports this clone. CDR3 residues: CASSFPGTGTGELFF. Here the CDR3 DNA reads TGTGCCAGCAGTTTCCCCGGGACAGGGACCGGGGAGCTGTTTTTT. The rearrangement uses TRBV28 and TRBJ2-2, with 9 bases fitting TRBD1. Germline-derived CDR1 and CDR2 are MDHEN and SYDVKM. The CDR3 has 15 residues. V shed 3 bases and J 5 bases; nucleotides not matched to a gene: 4.

The genes are TRBV13 and TRBJ2-2; possibly TRBD2 for D (9 bases). Trimming pared 7 bases from V and 0 bases from J, leaving 21 bases between. The CDR3 is made up of 18 amino acids. Germline V gives CDR1 PRHDT, CDR2 FYEKMQ (reference sequence). The CDR3 loop reads CASTAGGTDRANTGELFF. The DNA of the CDR3 is TGTGCCAGCACCGCGGGGGGGACGGACAGGGCGAACACCGGGGAGCTGTTTTTT.

This clone was recorded a few times. The CDR3 nucleotides read TGTGCCAGCAGTAGGACCAGATACGAGCAGTACTTC. Its protein is CASSRTRYEQYF. The V gene is TRBV6-5, the J gene TRBJ2-7; D not certain. This CDR3 spans 12 amino acids. The germline gives CDR1 MNHEY, CDR2 SVGAGI. The V end was cut by 5 bases, the J end by 4 bases, with 9 bases between.

The rearrangement uses TRBV6-5 and TRBJ1-1; no clear D gene. Germline-derived CDR1 and CDR2 are MNHEY and SVGAGI. V gave up 0 bases and J gave up 7 bases, with 9 bases separating them. The CDR3 length is 13 residues. CDR3 region: CASSYSSDLEAFF. CDR3 DNA sequence: TGTGCCAGCAGTTACTCGTCGGACCTTGAAGCTTTCTTT.

The rearrangement joins TRBV6-5 to TRBJ1-2, with TRBD1 identical over 7 bases. The germline CDR1 and CDR2 sequences are MNHEY and SVGAGI. V lost 8 bases, J lost 4 bases, and 7 bases stayed unmatched. CDR3 length: 13 amino acids. Here the CDR3 DNA reads TGTGCCAGCCCGGGACAGCCCATCTATGGCTACACCTTC. This codes for CASPGQPIYGYTF.

V usage is TRBV7-2 and J usage is TRBJ2-7; either TRBD1 or TRBD2 may fit D (5 bases each). The germline CDR1 and CDR2 sequences are SGHTA and FQGNSA. The CDR3 loop spans 15 amino acids. V dropped 5 bases and J dropped 3 bases, with 17 bases sitting between them. The CDR3: CASSEYGAQLYEQYF. CDR3 nucleotides: TGTGCCAGCAGCGAGTACGGGGCTCAACTCTACGAGCAGTACTTC.

The chain employs TRBV6-6 and TRBJ2-3; a weak D match, TRBD2 (6 bases). Germline V gene data show CDR1 as MNHNY and CDR2 as SVGAGI (reference sequence). The V gene lost 2 bases and the J gene lost 1 base, with 13 bases spanning the gap. CDR3 length equals 16 residues. The CDR3 region is CASSYPRGGGTDTQYF. The CDR3 DNA sequence: TGTGCCAGCAGTTACCCTCGGGGCGGGGGCACAGATACGCAGTATTTT.

The V and J genes are TRBV5-1 and TRBJ1-2, with unresolved D. Germline CDR1 reads SGHRS; CDR2 reads YFSETQ. The CDR3 runs 16 residues. The germline V and J ends were trimmed by 0 bases and 4 bases, with 16 bases remaining between them. CDR3 DNA sequence: TGCGCCAGCAGCTTGGTGGGTGAAGGGCTCTCCTATGGCTACACCTTC. Translating gives CASSLVGEGLSYGYTF.

The chain employs TRBV27 and TRBJ2-3; D is uncertain. Trimming removed 5 bases at V and 1 base at J, with 4 bases between. The CDR3 covers 12 residues. Germline V gene data show CDR1 as MNHEY and CDR2 as SMNVEV (reference sequence). The CDR3 is CASSPGTDTQYF. The DNA for the CDR3 is TGTGCCAGCAGTCCCGGCACAGATACGCAGTATTTT.

This chain connects TRBV5-4 to TRBJ1-3; D is perhaps TRBD1 (5 bases). The germline V gene encodes CDR1 SGHNT and CDR2 YYREEE (reference sequence). CDR3 length: 17 amino acids. Trimming removed 0 bases from V and 0 bases from J, with 13 bases in between. Here the CDR3 reads CASSLAAGSSSGNTIYF. CDR3 nucleotide sequence: TGTGCCAGCAGCTTGGCCGCAGGGAGCTCCTCTGGAAACACCATATATTTT.

This chain connects TRBV19 to TRBJ1-4, with D possibly matching TRBD1 (6 bases). There are 14 residues in the CDR3. The germline CDR1 and CDR2 sequences are LNHDA and SQIVND (reference sequence). Trimming removed 6 bases at V and 8 bases at J, with 16 bases between. The CDR3 region is CASRRGQGGEKLFF. The CDR3 coding sequence is TGTGCCAGTAGACGGGGGCAGGGTGGAGAAAAACTGTTTTTT.

CDR3 amino acids: CASSSYNEQFF. The CDR3 DNA reads as TGTGCCAGCAGTTCGTACAATGAGCAGTTCTTC. The chain has TRBV28 and TRBJ2-1; unclear D gene. V lost 4 bases and J lost 4, with 2 bases in between. The CDR3 is 11 amino acids. The germline CDR1 and CDR2 sequences are MDHEN and SYDVKM. Full variable domain (rest looked up from reference TRBV28 and TRBJ2-1): DVKVTQSSRYLVKRTGEKVFLECVQDMDHENMFWYRQDPGLGLRLIYFSYDVKMKEKGDIPEGYSVSREKKERFSLILESASTNQTSMYLCASSSYNEQFFGPGTRLTVL.

The rearrangement links TRBV7-8 to TRBJ1-5, with D uncertain. Between the trimmed V and J ends, which lost 3 bases and 2 bases, there was a span of 11 bases. The CDR3 runs 15 residues. CDR1 is SGHVS and CDR2 is FQNEAQ in the germline V gene. CDR3 sequence reads: CASSFLSGRNQPQHF. The CDR3 DNA is TGTGCCAGCAGCTTCTTAAGTGGGCGCAATCAGCCCCAGCATTTT.

The V gene is TRBV28, the J gene TRBJ1-1, with D tentatively TRBD1 (6 bases). The CDR3 covers 13 residues. The V gene lost 6 bases and the J gene lost 10 bases, with 18 bases spanning the gap. The V gene's germline CDR1 is MDHEN and CDR2 SYDVKM. The CDR3 DNA reads as TGTGCCAGCAGGTCTGTGGGGGCGTTGGGAGCTTTCTTT. Translated: CASRSVGALGAFF. The whole variable domain, remainder taken from reference TRBV28 and TRBJ1-1, is DVKVTQSSRYLVKRTGEKVFLECVQDMDHENMFWYRQDPGLGLRLIYFSYDVKMKEKGDIPEGYSVSREKKERFSLILESASTNQTSMYLCASRSVGALGAFFGQGTRLTVV.

The sample holds a few counts of this clone. The V call is TRBV6-5, the J call TRBJ1-2; D may be TRBD1 (5 bases). The CDR3 spans 15 residues. V was cut by 4 bases and J by 7 bases, with 19 bases left in between. Germline values: CDR1 MNHEY, CDR2 SVGAGI. The CDR3 reads CASSFAPGSRAGYTF. The DNA of the CDR3 is TGTGCCAGCAGTTTCGCCCCAGGGAGTCGGGCTGGCTACACCTTC.

The chain links TRBV5-1 to TRBJ1-6; D gene unclear. The V and J ends lost 0 bases and 7 bases respectively, with 11 bases between them. Germline CDR1 SGHRS, CDR2 YFSETQ. This CDR3 is built from 15 residues. In DNA form, the CDR3 reads TGCGCCAGCAGCTTGGCCCCAGGTGGAAATTCACCCCTCCACTTT. Residues: CASSLAPGGNSPLHF.

This clone occurred once. V gene TRBV30 combines with J gene TRBJ2-3, with 10 bases fitting TRBD2. CDR1 is GTSNPN, CDR2 SVGIG, per germline (reference sequence). The CDR3 length is 16 residues. Losses at the gene ends were 0 bases for V and 5 bases for J; bases not matched to a gene: 8. The CDR3 protein is CAWSVSLAGGQDTQYF. CDR3 sequence (DNA): TGTGCCTGGAGTGTGAGCTTAGCGGGGGGCCAAGATACGCAGTATTTT.

The chain joins TRBV16 to TRBJ2-7, with D maybe TRBD2 (5 bases). Germline V lookup: CDR1 KGHSY, CDR2 FQNENV. Trimming pared 0 bases from V and 4 bases from J, leaving 16 bases between. The CDR3 totals 16 residues. CDR3 region: CASSQSSGARGYEQYF. The CDR3 bases are TGTGCCAGCAGCCAATCGTCGGGCGCCCGGGGATACGAGCAGTACTTC.

This clone was seen a single time. The chain has TRBV15 and TRBJ2-3, with D possibly matching TRBD2 (7 bases). The CDR3 is 13 amino acids. Trimming cost V 4 bases and J 5 bases, with 10 bases left between them. CDR1 is LNHNV, CDR2 YYDKDF, per germline (reference sequence). This chain's CDR3 is CATSTGGEDTQYF. The CDR3 nucleotides read TGTGCCACCAGCACGGGGGGCGAAGATACGCAGTATTTT.

This chain connects TRBV30 to TRBJ2-7; no reliable D call. Per germline, CDR1 GTSNPN and CDR2 SVGIG (reference sequence). V lost 4 bases and J 5 bases, leaving 15 bases between the germline ends. This CDR3 has 13 residues. CDR3 coding DNA: TGTGCCTGGAAAATTAGGCTTCATGACGAGCAGTACTTC. It encodes CAWKIRLHDEQYF.

This clone came up a few times. V usage is TRBV5-5 and J usage is TRBJ1-5; D is unresolved. The CDR3 totals 14 residues. The germline CDR1 and CDR2 sequences are SGHKS and YYEKEE (reference sequence). Trimming removed 0 bases at V and 9 bases at J, with 13 bases between. CDR3 DNA: TGTGCCAGCAGCTTGGGCGACGCCCTGCCGCCCCAGCATTTT. Its translation is CASSLGDALPPQHF.

In nucleotides, the CDR3 is TGCAGTGCTTTAGGGGTAACCGAGCAGTACTTC. Translated: CSALGVTEQYF. This chain connects TRBV20-1 to TRBJ2-7; possible D gene TRBD1, 5 bases. Germline assignment: CDR1 DFQATT and CDR2 SNEGSKA (reference sequence). This CDR3 has 11 amino acids. Trimming cost V 5 bases and J 6 bases, with 11 bases left between them.

A few counts support this clone. V is TRBV19 and J is TRBJ1-5; D not certain. This CDR3 region has 14 residues. The V end lost 3 bases, the J end lost 0 bases, and 6 bases lay between the germline ends. Germline V gives CDR1 LNHDA, CDR2 SQIVND (reference sequence). The CDR3 coding sequence is TGTGCCAGTAGTATTTTCCATAGCAATCAGCCCCAGCATTTT. It encodes CASSIFHSNQPQHF.

V and J are TRBV4-1 and TRBJ1-1; a weak D match, TRBD1 (6 bases). The CDR3 totals 14 residues. V lost 6 bases to trimming and J lost 3 bases, with 14 bases between them. Looked up from germline, CDR1 is MGHRA and CDR2 is YSYEKL. The CDR3 DNA is TGCGCCAGCAGGCCCGTGGAGGGGGACACTGAAGCTTTCTTT. Amino acid sequence: CASRPVEGDTEAFF.